The 14 T cell receptor beta chains below were found in one sample sequenced in a study of T cell changes during pregnancy in multiple sclerosis. Here immunoSEQ multiplex PCR was the method, and the copy in TCRdb shows in-frame clones only, minus some. The data hold tens of thousands of clones, with roughly 86% observed a single time. Sequenced here: peripheral blood, sampled in the first trimester of pregnancy. Receptors were obtained from a female donor with multiple sclerosis, enrolled in a pregnancy study.

This chain joins TRBV19 and TRBJ1-2; D gene unclear. Germline V gives CDR1 LNHDA, CDR2 SQIVND (reference sequence). The V end lost 5 bases, the J end lost 7 bases, and 14 bases lay between the germline ends. The CDR3 is 13 amino acids. The chain's CDR3 is CASSRQTEGGYTF. In DNA, the CDR3 is TGTGCCAGTAGTCGACAAACTGAAGGTGGCTACACCTTC. The full variable domain, rest sourced from reference TRBV19 and TRBJ1-2, is DGGITQSPKYLFRKEGQNVTLSCEQNLNHDAMYWYRQDPGQGLRLIYYSQIVNDFQKGDIAEGYSVSREKKESFPLTVTSAQKNPTAFYLCASSRQTEGGYTFGSGTRLTVV.

This chain links TRBV7-2 with TRBJ1-2; TRBD1 agrees at 9 bases. Looked up from germline, CDR1 is SGHTA and CDR2 is FQGNSA. V trimming: 5 bases; J trimming: 5 bases; junction bases outside the gene matches: 12. This CDR3 contains 16 residues. The CDR3 nucleotides read TGTGCCAGCAGCCTAGACCCCACAGGGGGCGGTTATGGCTACACCTTC. It specifies CASSLDPTGGGYGYTF.

The V gene is TRBV6-5, the J gene TRBJ1-5; a possible D gene is TRBD1 (6 bases). CDR3 size: 14 residues. Looked up from germline, CDR1 is MNHEY and CDR2 is SVGAGI. The ends were cut back, 7 bases at V and 2 bases at J, with 12 bases in the middle. The CDR3 spells CASNSRQGNQPQHF. Written as DNA, the CDR3 is TGTGCCAGCAATTCCCGACAGGGCAATCAGCCCCAGCATTTT.

The V gene is TRBV19, the J gene TRBJ2-7, with 7 bases fitting TRBD1. This CDR3 contains 13 residues. J was trimmed by 6 bases and V by 1 base; bases with no gene match: 3. Germline CDR1 is LNHDA and CDR2 is SQIVND (reference sequence). CDR3 in DNA: TGTGCCAGTAGTATAGCCAGGGGGAGCGAGCAGTACTTC. Amino acid sequence: CASSIARGSEQYF.

This chain joins TRBV6-4 and TRBJ2-1; tentatively, D is TRBD1 (5 bases). The CDR3 loop spans 16 amino acids. V shed 7 bases and J shed 0 bases, with 16 bases lying between them. The germline gives CDR1 MRHNA, CDR2 SNTAGT. The CDR3 reads CASNRQTASSYNEQFF. The CDR3 DNA reads as TGTGCCAGCAATAGACAGACAGCGAGCTCCTACAATGAGCAGTTCTTC.

The chain employs TRBV18 and TRBJ2-3, with D unclear. The CDR3 totals 16 residues. Germline CDR1 reads KGHSH; CDR2 reads LQKENI. Trimming pared 5 bases from V and 0 bases from J, leaving 15 bases between. The CDR3 reads CASSNNPYSSTDTQYF. CDR3 in DNA: TGTGCCAGCTCAAATAATCCCTATTCTAGCACAGATACGCAGTATTTT.

The chain is built from TRBV4-2 and TRBJ1-1; no reliable D call. CDR1 is LGHNA, CDR2 YNFKEQ, per germline. This CDR3 has 13 amino acids. V gave up 4 bases and J gave up 3 bases, with 9 bases separating them. The CDR3 DNA follows: TGTGCCAGCAGCCCCCTGCAGGACACTGAAGCTTTCTTT. Protein sequence: CASSPLQDTEAFF.

The rearrangement links TRBV6-1 to TRBJ1-2, with 8 bases fitting TRBD1. The germline V gene encodes CDR1 MNHNS and CDR2 SASEGT. The junction had 21 bases not matched to a gene; V was cut back by 2 bases and J by 4 bases. CDR3 length equals 20 residues. The DNA for the CDR3 is TGTGCCAGCAGTGAAACTCTAACCGGGACAGGCAGCTTTTCGGGCTATGGCTACACCTTC. Translation: CASSETLTGTGSFSGYGYTF.

V is TRBV27 and J is TRBJ2-1; 8 bases map to TRBD1. Trimming removed 0 bases from V and 3 bases from J; junction bases left unmatched: 4. Germline loops: CDR1 MNHEY, CDR2 SMNVEV (reference sequence). This CDR3 spans 16 amino acids. CDR3 region: CASSLSQGAFYNEQFF. CDR3 coding DNA: TGTGCCAGCAGTTTATCTCAGGGGGCGTTCTACAATGAGCAGTTCTTC.

The rearrangement uses TRBV7-6 and TRBJ2-6, with D possibly being TRBD2 (5 bases). Germline lookup yields CDR1 SGHVS and CDR2 FNYEAQ. Trimming pared 5 bases from V and 0 bases from J, leaving 8 bases between. This CDR3 is 15 amino acids long. In nucleotides, the CDR3 is TGTGCCAGCAGCCTAGACTACTCTGGGGCCAACGTCCTGACTTTC. Its translation is CASSLDYSGANVLTF.

This chain uses TRBV7-6 with TRBJ2-1; 7 nucleotides match TRBD1. Per germline, CDR1 SGHVS and CDR2 FNYEAQ. After removal of 8 bases from V and 3 bases from J, the junction contained 7 bases not matched to a gene. The CDR3 length is 14 residues. CDR3 DNA: TGTGCCAGCTCTCGGGACAGCCTCTACAATGAGCAGTTCTTC. It translates to CASSRDSLYNEQFF.

The chain recombines TRBV4-2 with TRBJ2-7; tentative D call: TRBD1 (6 bases). Trimming cost V 4 bases and J 4 bases, with 8 bases left between them. Germline V gives CDR1 LGHNA, CDR2 YNFKEQ. CDR3 length equals 12 residues. Here the CDR3 reads CASSRGGYEQYF. Here the CDR3 DNA reads TGTGCCAGCAGCCGAGGGGGTTACGAGCAGTACTTC.

This chain joins TRBV18 and TRBJ2-5, with TRBD2 matching over 7 bases. Trimming at V came to 4 bases and at J to 3 bases, leaving 2 bases not matched to a gene. Germline CDR1 KGHSH, CDR2 LQKENI. This CDR3 contains 13 residues. The CDR3 DNA reads as TGTGCCAGCTCACGGGACTACAAAGAGACCCAGTACTTC. It specifies CASSRDYKETQYF.

The chain carries TRBV5-1 and TRBJ2-2; the D gene is possibly TRBD2 (6 bases). This CDR3 comprises 16 residues. Trimming took off 1 base at V and 6 bases at J, with 16 bases between the two ends. Germline values: CDR1 SGHRS, CDR2 YFSETQ. CDR3 sequence (DNA): TGCGCCAGCAGCTTGAGGCGGGATTTGGGTGCCGGGGAGCTGTTTTTT. This gives the protein CASSLRRDLGAGELFF.